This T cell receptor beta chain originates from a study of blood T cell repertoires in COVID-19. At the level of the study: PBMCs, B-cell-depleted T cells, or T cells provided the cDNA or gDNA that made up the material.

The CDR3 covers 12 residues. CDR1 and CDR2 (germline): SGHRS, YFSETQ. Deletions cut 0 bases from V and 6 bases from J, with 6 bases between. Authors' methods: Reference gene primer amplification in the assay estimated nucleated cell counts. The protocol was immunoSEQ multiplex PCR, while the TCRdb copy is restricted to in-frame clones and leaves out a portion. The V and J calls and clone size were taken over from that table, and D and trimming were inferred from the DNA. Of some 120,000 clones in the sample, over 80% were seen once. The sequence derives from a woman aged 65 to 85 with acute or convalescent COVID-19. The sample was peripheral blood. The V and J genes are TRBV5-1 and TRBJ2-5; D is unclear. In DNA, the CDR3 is TGCGCCAGCAGCTTGGGAGGAAAGACCCAGTACTTC. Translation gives CASSLGGKTQYF. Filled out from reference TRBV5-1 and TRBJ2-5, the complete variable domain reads KAGVTQTPRYLIKTRGQQVTLSCSPISGHRSVSWYQQTPGQGLQFLFEYFSETQRNKGNFPGRFSGRQFSNSRSEMNVSTLELGDSALYLCASSLGGKTQYFGPGTRLLVL.